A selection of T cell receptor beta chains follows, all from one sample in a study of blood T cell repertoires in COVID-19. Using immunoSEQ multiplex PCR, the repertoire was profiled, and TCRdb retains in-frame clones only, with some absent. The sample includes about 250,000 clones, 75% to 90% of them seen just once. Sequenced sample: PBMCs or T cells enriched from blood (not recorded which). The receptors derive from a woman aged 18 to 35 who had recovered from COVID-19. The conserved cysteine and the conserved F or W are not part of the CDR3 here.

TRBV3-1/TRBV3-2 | ASSQRQQGGNEQF
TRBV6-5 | ASILDSSYTGELF
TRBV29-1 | SVDGLAGVDSYEQY
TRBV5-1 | ASSPWDRVDEQY
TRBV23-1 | ASSQSLSSPGQKNTGELF
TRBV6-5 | ASSRDSDSPLH
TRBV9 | ASSARGQLYGYT
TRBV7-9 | ASSPLIRTGMITEAF
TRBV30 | AWSAVGAGNTIY
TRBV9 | ASSVEGAHNSPLH
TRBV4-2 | ASSQPPGLLYNEQF
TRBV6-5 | ASRTGQGTYEQY
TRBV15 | ATSRDPSGMNTEAF
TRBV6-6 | ASSRLASSSKNIQY
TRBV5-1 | ASSLDSSHSEGYT
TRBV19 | ASSSGGGTGFGYT
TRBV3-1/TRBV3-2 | ASTSTSGVQETQY
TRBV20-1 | SATTGDEQF
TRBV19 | ASGVRIEAF
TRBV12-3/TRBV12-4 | ASSFSQGYEQY
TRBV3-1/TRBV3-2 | ASSQPGQSYEQY
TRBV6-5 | ASSYSGTGSQPQH
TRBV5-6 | ASSSSTGSSYEQY
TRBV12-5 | ASGASPGGGTDTQY
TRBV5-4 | ASSLAETGGQPQH
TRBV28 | ASSLQGLKETQY
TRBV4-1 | ASSQGQGTSYGYT
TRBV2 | ASSEAPAGYAQY
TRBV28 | ASSFVSSGGALVETQY
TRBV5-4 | ASSLFGALGANVLT
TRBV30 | AGGNTEAF
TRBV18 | ASSGRTGISGNTIY
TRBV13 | ASSLENRPLDSYEQY
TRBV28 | ASSSQGLADQETQY
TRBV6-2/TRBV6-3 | ASSYATQTSGGVTDTQY
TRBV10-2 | ASSVGRDRNQPQH
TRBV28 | ASSLSTGTSF
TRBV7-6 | ASSLRGVQETQY
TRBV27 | ASSRALGQVYEQY
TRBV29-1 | SVDSNYGYT
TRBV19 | ASTGVYSNQPQH
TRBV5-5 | ASVLKGTGQGYT
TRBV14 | ASSQGPRALQETQY
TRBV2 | ASSATENYGYT
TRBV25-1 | ASSELYNYEQY
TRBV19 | ASSVGGAEAF
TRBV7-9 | ASSPRTGRESPLH
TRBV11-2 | ASTQGGGDADTQY
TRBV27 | ASRTSGGAYEQY